Presented here are 2 T cell receptor beta chains from one specimen sequenced in a study of CD8 T cells in ankylosing spondylitis listed by TCRdb under 2017. The library was prepared using 5' RACE. This sample was sequenced with an Illumina HiSeq 2500. TCRdb trimmed public reads at Q25 via fastp, called clones via MiXCR and kept in-frame beta chains. Rows are combined by CDR3 protein, so each entry shows the most common genes and DNA. The sample contains 130,000 or so distinct CDR3 sequences, roughly 7.3% of them found a single time. Together, the top ten hold about 12% of the sample. Sequenced material: blood, either unsorted or a sorted T cell fraction (not recorded which). The receptors were sampled from a male donor with ankylosing spondylitis or in good health (not recorded which).

The chain couples TRBV6-5 to TRBJ1-1, with D unresolved. This CDR3 is 16 amino acids long. CDR1 MNHEY and CDR2 SVGAGI come from the germline V gene. The V end lost 0 bases, the J end lost 0 bases, and 11 bases lay between the germline ends. CDR3 sequence reads: CASSYSAGRMNTEAFF. The CDR3 DNA reads TGTGCCAGCAGTTACTCGGCAGGTCGAATGAACACTGAAGCTTTCTTT.

The genes are TRBV7-3 and TRBJ2-2; D might be TRBD1 (6 bases). This CDR3 is built from 13 residues. Germline V CDR1 and CDR2: SGHTA, FQGTGA. Between the trimmed V and J ends, which lost 3 bases and 5 bases, there was a span of 7 bases. CDR3 bases: TGTGCCAGCAGCTTTGGACAGACCGGGGAGCTGTTTTTT. This encodes CASSFGQTGELFF.